Each of the 19 T cell receptor beta chains below was sequenced from the same sample in a study of T-cell memory formation after mild COVID-19. TCRdb analysed the 5' RACE reads with MiXCR anew, one entry per CDR3 protein. The sample lists roughly 150,000 distinct CDR3 sequences; roughly 15% were seen once. The material sequenced was PBMCs or a T cell subset sorted from them (not recorded which). Every receptor here comes from an adult woman who had mild COVID-19 (a few samples of this study predate the infection). Cell type and time point are not known.

The chain uses TRBV20-1 and TRBJ2-7; 9 nucleotides agree with TRBD2. Unmatched junction bases numbered 15, after V lost 2 bases and J lost 7 bases. The CDR3 length is 16 residues. Per the germline V gene, CDR1 is DFQATT and CDR2 is SNEGSKA (reference sequence). The CDR3 DNA follows: TGCAGTGCTAGATCCCCTCAGCGGGGGGCCCGTTGGGAGCAGTACTTC. Translating gives CSARSPQRGARWEQYF.

This rearrangement joins TRBV29-1 to TRBJ2-7; TRBD2 aligns across 10 bases. The germline gives CDR1 SQVTM, CDR2 ANQGSEA. This CDR3 spans 14 amino acids. V trimming: 8 bases; J trimming: 3 bases; junction bases outside the gene matches: 10. The CDR3 reads CSPPCSGRIYEQYF. In DNA, the CDR3 is TGCAGCCCTCCATGTAGCGGGAGGATCTACGAGCAGTACTTC.

V gene TRBV2 combines with J gene TRBJ2-1; 10 positions match TRBD1. V gave up 7 bases and J gave up 8 bases; unmatched junction bases: 11. Germline V CDR1 and CDR2: SNHLY, FYNNEI. The CDR3 sequence is 15 residues long. The CDR3 sequence is CASIDGTGDFDEQFF. Here the CDR3 DNA reads TGTGCCAGCATCGACGGGACAGGGGATTTCGATGAGCAGTTCTTC.

This clonotype was detected only once. V is TRBV7-9 and J is TRBJ1-6, with 9 nucleotides matching TRBD1. Germline CDR1 is SEHNR and CDR2 is FQNEAQ (reference sequence). V shed 5 bases, J shed 0 bases, and the junction held 8 bases outside the gene matches. The CDR3 runs 18 residues. The chain's CDR3 is CASSPGQGPSSYNSPLHF. In DNA form, the CDR3 reads TGTGCCAGCAGCCCGGGACAGGGCCCAAGCTCCTATAATTCACCCCTCCACTTT.

The V call is TRBV7-6, the J call TRBJ2-7; 8 bases align to TRBD1. V lost 3 bases and J lost 5; bases outside the gene matches: 6. The germline V gene has CDR1 SGHVS and CDR2 FNYEAQ. The CDR3 has 14 amino acids. For the CDR3, the DNA is TGTGCCAGCAGCTTCGGACAGGGTGGCAACGAGCAGTACTTC. Translation: CASSFGQGGNEQYF.

A few counts support this clonotype. The genes are TRBV25-1 and TRBJ2-1, with D possibly matching TRBD2 (5 bases). The V and J ends lost 1 base and 10 bases respectively, with 17 bases between them. Per germline, CDR1 MGHDK and CDR2 SYGVNS. The CDR3 has 15 amino acids. CDR3: CASSEWSGSRREQFF. As DNA, the CDR3 is TGTGCCAGCAGTGAATGGTCGGGGTCCCGGAGAGAGCAGTTCTTC.

The genes are TRBV10-3 and TRBJ1-2, with no clear D. V lost 3 bases, J lost 8 bases, and 13 bases lay in between. Germline V lookup: CDR1 ENHRY, CDR2 SYGVKD. CDR3 size: 13 residues. CDR3 amino acids: CAISEGVGRGYTF. In DNA, the CDR3 is TGTGCCATCAGTGAAGGAGTTGGCAGGGGCTACACCTTC.

This clonotype was counted a few times. The rearrangement links TRBV2 to TRBJ2-1; 14 positions agree with TRBD2. Germline lookup yields CDR1 SNHLY and CDR2 FYNNEI. This CDR3 contains 19 residues. Trimming removed 3 bases from V and 7 bases from J; junction bases left unmatched: 14. The CDR3, as DNA: TGTGCCAGCAGTGATCCCAAGGGACTAGCGGGAGCTCTATCAAATGAGCAGTTCTTC. Residues: CASSDPKGLAGALSNEQFF.

This clonotype has more than one count but fewer than ten. V is TRBV20-1 and J is TRBJ1-2; D remains unclear. The CDR3 sequence is 13 residues long. Trimming shortened V by 3 bases and J by 2 bases, and 10 bases separated the two germline ends. Germline V gives CDR1 DFQATT, CDR2 SNEGSKA (reference sequence). The CDR3 coding sequence is TGCAGTGCTAGTGAGGGAGGAAACTATGGCTACACCTTC. Its protein product is CSASEGGNYGYTF.

The gene calls are TRBV11-2 and TRBJ2-3; D is unresolved. CDR3 length: 14 amino acids. V was shortened by 5 bases and J by 1 base, with 10 bases between the two germline ends. CDR1 is SGHAT, CDR2 FQNNGV, per germline. CDR3 loop: CASSPHSRTDTQYF. In DNA, the CDR3 is TGTGCCAGCAGCCCCCATAGCCGCACAGATACGCAGTATTTT.

This clonotype has just a few counts. The chain is built from TRBV20-1 and TRBJ2-1, with TRBD1 matching over 9 bases. The germline V gene encodes CDR1 DFQATT and CDR2 SNEGSKA (reference sequence). The V segment lost 1 base and the J segment 8 bases; nucleotides outside the gene matches: 9. CDR3 length: 15 residues. CDR3 residues: CSARVGTGLPDEQFF. CDR3 nucleotide sequence: TGCAGTGCTAGAGTGGGGACAGGGCTACCGGATGAGCAGTTCTTC.

This clonotype was counted only a few times. The V gene is TRBV7-2, the J gene TRBJ2-2; D gene uncertain. Germline V gene data show CDR1 as SGHTA and CDR2 as FQGNSA. The CDR3 length is 14 residues. Between the trimmed V and J ends, which lost 4 bases and 4 bases, there was a span of 10 bases. The CDR3, as DNA: TGTGCCAGCAGCTCGCCCGTACTCACCGGGGAGCTGTTTTTT. It codes for CASSSPVLTGELFF.

The chain recombines TRBV7-9 with TRBJ2-5; D possibly corresponds to TRBD2 (6 bases). The germline CDR1 and CDR2 sequences are SEHNR and FQNEAQ (reference sequence). V was shortened by 6 bases and J by 2 bases, with 16 bases between the two germline ends. The CDR3 loop spans 15 amino acids. In nucleotides, the CDR3 is TGTGCCAGCAGTCACGAGGGCGGGGCTCAAGAGACCCAGTACTTC. Protein sequence: CASSHEGGAQETQYF.

The sample holds a few counts of this clonotype. This chain uses TRBV7-3 with TRBJ2-2; tentatively, D is TRBD2 (5 bases). Germline V gene sequence: CDR1 SGHTA, CDR2 FQGTGA. This CDR3 has 14 amino acids. The V end lost 5 bases, the J end lost 0 bases, and 7 bases lay between the germline ends. The CDR3 nucleotides are TGTGCCAGCAGCCTGGGAGCGAACACCGGGGAGCTGTTTTTT. It codes for CASSLGANTGELFF.

V and J are TRBV18 and TRBJ2-7; tentatively, D is TRBD1 or TRBD2 (7 bases each). Germline CDR1 is KGHSH and CDR2 is LQKENI. Trimming stripped 2 bases from V and 2 bases from J, with 16 bases between. The CDR3 totals 16 residues. The CDR3 loop reads CASSPVPGGTAYEQYF. The CDR3 DNA is TGTGCCAGCTCACCAGTTCCCGGGGGGACAGCCTACGAGCAGTACTTC.

The rearrangement uses TRBV7-8 and TRBJ2-1, with 9 bases aligning to TRBD1. V lost 2 bases, J lost 12 bases, and 8 bases stayed unmatched. Germline CDR1 reads SGHVS; CDR2 reads FQNEAQ. The CDR3 is made up of 14 amino acids. The CDR3: CASSLSGQGRGQFF. Here the CDR3 DNA reads TGTGCCAGCAGCTTATCGGGACAGGGACGGGGGCAGTTCTTC. Full variable domain (remainder filled in from reference TRBV7-8 and TRBJ2-1): GAGVSQSPRYKVAKRGQDVALRCDPISGHVSLFWYQQALGQGPEFLTYFQNEAQLDKSGLPSDRFFAERPEGSVSTLKIQRTQQEDSAVYLCASSLSGQGRGQFFGPGTRLTVL.

The rearrangement uses TRBV28 and TRBJ2-1, with 7 bases matching TRBD1. Germline CDR1 reads MDHEN; CDR2 reads SYDVKM. V lost 5 bases and J lost 2; bases outside the gene matches: 9. The CDR3 contains 16 residues. CDR3 nucleotides: TGTGCCAGCAGTCTAAGTGGGACAGCTCCCTACAATGAGCAGTTCTTC. Translating gives CASSLSGTAPYNEQFF. Full variable domain (remainder filled in from reference TRBV28 and TRBJ2-1): DVKVTQSSRYLVKRTGEKVFLECVQDMDHENMFWYRQDPGLGLRLIYFSYDVKMKEKGDIPEGYSVSREKKERFSLILESASTNQTSMYLCASSLSGTAPYNEQFFGPGTRLTVL.

This chain uses TRBV29-1 with TRBJ2-1; TRBD2 aligns across 11 bases. Trimming removed 7 bases from V and 5 bases from J; junction bases left unmatched: 4. This CDR3 contains 13 residues. Germline lookup yields CDR1 SQVTM and CDR2 ANQGSEA. CDR3 loop: CSGGLAVNNEQFF. The CDR3 DNA follows: TGCAGCGGGGGACTAGCGGTTAACAATGAGCAGTTCTTC.

The rearrangement joins TRBV19 to TRBJ2-6; tentatively, D is TRBD2 (6 bases). Germline V gene data show CDR1 as LNHDA and CDR2 as SQIVND (reference sequence). V gave up 3 bases and J gave up 2 bases, with 17 bases separating them. CDR3 size: 18 residues. The CDR3 reads CASSIVVIAAPGANVLTF. The CDR3 DNA reads as TGTGCCAGTAGTATCGTAGTGATAGCGGCCCCTGGGGCCAACGTCCTGACTTTC.